This T cell receptor beta chain is drawn from a study of T cell repertoires in cytomegalovirus infection. Study-level background: The authors used CMV epitopes that were HLA-C-restricted (recently identified) and HLA-B-restricted (well studied). Public TCR beta signatures provided an indication of both CMV infection and a matching HLA type.

This clonotype was seen a few times. What it recognizes is unknown. Study outcomes and limitations: Cumulative public TCR beta family frequency identified carriers of CMV plus the relevant HLA. CMV-specific TCR beta clonotypes restricted by HLA-C were the ones dominating the ex vivo response.

MiXCR, run by TCRdb on the reads, gives a single entry per CDR3 protein. The sample gives roughly 570,000 distinct CDR3 sequences, 40% of which show up once; 48% is in the top ten. The CDR3 totals 13 residues. The germline V and J ends were trimmed by 0 bases and 4 bases, with 5 bases remaining between them. CDR1 SGHTA and CDR2 FQGNSA come from the germline V gene. Sample: cultured PBMCs, taken from culture after CMV antigen stimulation. V usage is TRBV7-2 and J usage is TRBJ2-3, with D unclear. This TCR was sampled from a human donor in good health (CMV status not recorded). Some clones in this sample may be carry-over from other donors' samples. CDR3 residues: CASSLAHSDTQYF. In DNA, the CDR3 is TGTGCCAGCAGCTTAGCGCACTCAGATACGCAGTATTTT. The full variable domain, with the rest looked up from reference TRBV7-2 and TRBJ2-3, is GAGVSQSPSNKVTEKGKDVELRCDPISGHTALYWYRQSLGQGLEFLIYFQGNSAPDKSGLPSDRFSAERTGGSVSTLTIQRTQQEDSAVYLCASSLAHSDTQYFGPGTRLTVL.